This passage covers 30 T cell receptor beta chains from one sample sequenced in a study of blood T cell repertoires in COVID-19. Assay used: immunoSEQ multiplex PCR; TCRdb lists only in-frame clones, some missing. This sample has 25,000 to 35,000 clones, with approximately 89% found just once. The sequenced sample consisted of peripheral blood. These receptors were taken from an elderly man with acute or convalescent COVID-19.

V gene TRBV3-1 (or the pseudogene TRBV3-2) combines with J gene TRBJ2-1, with 7 bases lining up with TRBD2. CDR3 length equals 14 residues. V dropped 0 bases and J dropped 8; count of bases not matched to a gene: 4. Per the germline V gene, CDR1 is LGHDT and CDR2 is YNNKEL (reference sequence). CDR3 bases: TGTGCCAGCAGCCAAGATCGGGGGAGGGATGAGCAGTTCTTC. Translating gives CASSQDRGRDEQFF.

The CDR3 loop is CASSFTTSVAGVVNEQFF. The CDR3 DNA follows: TGTGCCAGCAGCTTCACGACTAGCGTAGCGGGAGTTGTGAATGAGCAGTTCTTC. The rearrangement links TRBV11-2 to TRBJ2-1, with 9 bases fitting TRBD2. Looked up from germline, CDR1 is SGHAT and CDR2 is FQNNGV. The CDR3 loop spans 18 amino acids. V was pared by 3 bases and J by 7 bases, with 16 bases of the junction left unmatched.

This sequence joins TRBV5-1 and TRBJ2-7; 9 nucleotides line up with TRBD1. Losses at the gene ends were 1 base for V and 3 bases for J; bases not matched to a gene: 2. Germline-derived CDR1 and CDR2 are SGHRS and YFSETQ. The CDR3 consists of 14 residues. CDR3 region: CASSLTGGLYEQYF. CDR3 sequence (DNA): TGCGCCAGCAGCTTGACAGGGGGCCTCTACGAGCAGTACTTC.

The rearrangement joins TRBV7-9 to TRBJ2-1; 7 bases agree with TRBD2. CDR1 and CDR2 from the germline V gene are SEHNR and FQNEAQ (reference sequence). The length of the CDR3 is 15 residues. The trim removed 5 bases at V and 2 bases at J, leaving 6 bases unmatched. CDR3 DNA: TGTGCCAGCAGCCTTGGGGGGGGTGCCTACAATGAGCAGTTCTTC. Amino acids: CASSLGGGAYNEQFF. The complete variable domain, with remaining parts taken from reference TRBV7-9 and TRBJ2-1, reads DTGVSQNPRHKITKRGQNVTFRCDPISEHNRLYWYRQTLGQGPEFLTYFQNEAQLEKSRLLSDRFSAERPKGSFSTLEIQRTEQGDSAMYLCASSLGGGAYNEQFFGPGTRLTVL.

CDR3 residues: CASSFSGPYGYTF. The CDR3 DNA reads as TGTGCCAGCAGCTTTTCAGGGCCCTATGGCTACACCTTC. This rearrangement joins TRBV5-4 to TRBJ1-2, with D perhaps matching TRBD1 (5 bases). Trimming took off 2 bases at V and 4 bases at J, with 9 bases between the two ends. Germline CDR1 is SGHNT and CDR2 is YYREEE (reference sequence). The CDR3 has 13 amino acids. Combining the CDR3 with reference TRBV5-4 and TRBJ1-2 gives the whole variable domain ETGVTQSPTHLIKTRGQQVTLRCSSQSGHNTVSWYQQALGQGPQFIFQYYREEENGRGNFPPRFSGLQFPNYSSELNVNALELDDSALYLCASSFSGPYGYTFGSGTRLTVV.

V usage is TRBV5-1 and J usage is TRBJ2-1, with TRBD2 identical over 7 bases. V lost 4 bases, J lost 9 bases, and 13 bases stayed unmatched. Germline-derived CDR1 and CDR2 are SGHRS and YFSETQ. This CDR3 is 15 amino acids long. The CDR3 region is CASSPARDWGGEQFF. CDR3 DNA sequence: TGCGCCAGCAGCCCAGCGAGGGACTGGGGGGGTGAGCAGTTCTTC.

The genes are TRBV11-3 and TRBJ2-3; weak D call: TRBD2 (6 bases). Germline-derived CDR1 and CDR2 are SGHNT and YENEEA. The CDR3 is made up of 15 amino acids. V lost 5 bases, J lost 3 bases, and 15 bases lay in between. The chain's CDR3 is CASSLRIAETDTQYF. The CDR3 DNA reads TGTGCCAGCAGCCTCCGTATAGCGGAAACAGATACGCAGTATTTT. The complete variable domain, with remaining parts taken from reference TRBV11-3 and TRBJ2-3, reads EAGVVQSPRYKIIEKKQPVAFWCNPISGHNTLYWYLQNLGQGPELLIRYENEEAVDDSQLPKDRFSAERLKGVDSTLKIQPAELGDSAVYLCASSLRIAETDTQYFGPGTRLTVL.

This clone showed up just once. The J gene is TRBJ2-1, the V gene TRBV6-5; D remains ambiguous. Trimming cost V 2 bases and J 10 bases, with 12 bases left between them. CDR3 length: 13 amino acids. From germline, CDR1 is MNHEY and CDR2 SVGAGI. The CDR3 DNA follows: TGTGCCAGCAGTTACCGAGCAGGCATGGAGCAGTTCTTC. Translation gives CASSYRAGMEQFF.

This clone is classed as hyperexpanded. The chain couples TRBV13 to TRBJ2-7; 9 bases map to TRBD2. V gave up 0 bases and J gave up 7 bases; unmatched junction bases: 7. The CDR3 is 15 amino acids. Germline lookup yields CDR1 PRHDT and CDR2 FYEKMQ (reference sequence). The CDR3 protein is CASSLGAGGSKEQYF. In nucleotides, the CDR3 is TGTGCCAGCAGCTTAGGAGCGGGAGGCTCTAAAGAGCAGTACTTC.

In this sample, this clone turned up once. DNA of the CDR3: TGTGCCAGCAGTTTAGGGCGGGAAGGGATCTACACCTTC. Protein product: CASSLGREGIYTF. V is TRBV27 and J is TRBJ1-2; D is uncertain. The CDR3 extends over 13 amino acids. CDR1 MNHEY and CDR2 SMNVEV come from the germline V gene (reference sequence). Trimming took 2 bases from V and 10 from J, leaving 14 bases between them.

This chain uses TRBV10-3 with TRBJ1-5, with 7 bases identical to TRBD1. The J segment lost 2 bases and the V segment lost 6 bases, leaving 4 bases of the junction unmatched. Germline V gives CDR1 ENHRY, CDR2 SYGVKD. The CDR3 covers 14 residues. CDR3 sequence: CAISATGGNQPQHF. The CDR3 region has the DNA TGTGCCATCAGCGCTACAGGGGGCAATCAGCCCCAGCATTTT.

V usage is TRBV7-9 and J usage is TRBJ2-7; D remains ambiguous. Germline values: CDR1 SEHNR, CDR2 FQNEAQ (reference sequence). The ends were cut back, 0 bases at V and 4 bases at J, with 7 bases in the middle. This CDR3 contains 13 residues. This CDR3 reads CASSLARQYEQYF. DNA for the CDR3: TGTGCCAGCAGCTTAGCCCGACAATACGAGCAGTACTTC. The complete variable domain, with remaining parts taken from reference TRBV7-9 and TRBJ2-7, reads DTGVSQNPRHKITKRGQNVTFRCDPISEHNRLYWYRQTLGQGPEFLTYFQNEAQLEKSRLLSDRFSAERPKGSFSTLEIQRTEQGDSAMYLCASSLARQYEQYFGPGTRLTVT.

The gene calls are TRBV5-1 and TRBJ1-4, with TRBD1 matching over 7 bases. CDR1 is SGHRS and CDR2 is YFSETQ in the germline V gene. The V gene end was trimmed by 5 bases and the J gene end by 14 bases; junction bases not matched to a gene: 12. The CDR3 is 13 amino acids. The CDR3 DNA sequence: TGCGCCAGCAGAACGGCGCCAGGGGGTTTGCTGTTTTTT. Translation: CASRTAPGGLLFF.

The CDR3 loop is CATKGGGEMSFF. The DNA of the CDR3 is TGTGCCACCAAAGGAGGGGGGGAGATGTCTTTCTTT. V usage is TRBV27 and J usage is TRBJ1-1; maybe TRBD1 (6 bases). The CDR3 length is 12 residues. Trimming took 10 bases from V and 12 from J, leaving 21 bases between them. Germline CDR1 is MNHEY and CDR2 is SMNVEV (reference sequence).

The chain joins TRBV25-1 to TRBJ1-2; D gene ambiguous. The CDR3 loop spans 13 amino acids. The ends were cut back, 5 bases at V and 5 bases at J, with 12 bases in the middle. CDR1 MGHDK and CDR2 SYGVNS come from the germline V gene. Here the CDR3 reads CASSYWADYGYTF. The CDR3 coding sequence is TGTGCCAGCAGTTACTGGGCCGATTATGGCTACACCTTC.

The V gene is TRBV27, the J gene TRBJ2-1, with 14 bases matching TRBD2. The V and J ends lost 7 bases and 4 bases, in that order; junction bases with no gene match: 12. The germline V gene encodes CDR1 MNHEY and CDR2 SMNVEV (reference sequence). CDR3 length: 18 amino acids. The CDR3 sequence is CASIPGTSGSWAYNEQFF. DNA of the CDR3: TGTGCCAGCATCCCCGGGACTAGCGGGAGCTGGGCGTACAATGAGCAGTTCTTC.

The chain uses TRBV11-3 and TRBJ2-2, with 7 bases aligning to TRBD2. CDR3 length: 13 amino acids. J gave up 6 bases and V 5 bases, and 3 bases lay outside the gene matches. The germline CDR1 and CDR2 sequences are SGHNT and YENEEA. In DNA, the CDR3 is TGTGCCAGCAGCGGGAGGGGAGCCGGGGAGCTGTTTTTT. This codes for CASSGRGAGELFF.

This clone was detected only once. V usage is TRBV19 and J usage is TRBJ2-7, with D uncertain. V shed 2 bases and J shed 2 bases, with 13 bases lying between them. The CDR3 has 15 amino acids. Germline CDR1 LNHDA, CDR2 SQIVND (reference sequence). The CDR3 DNA reads as TGTGCCAGTAGTATAAAACACCGATACCCCTACGAGCAGTACTTC. Protein product: CASSIKHRYPYEQYF.

The V call is TRBV7-2, the J call TRBJ1-4; D unclear. V lost 1 base and J lost 0, with 12 bases in between. This CDR3 comprises 17 residues. Germline CDR1 SGHTA, CDR2 FQGNSA. The CDR3 here is CASSLGAGHSTNEKLFF. The CDR3 coding sequence is TGTGCCAGCAGCTTAGGGGCAGGCCATTCAACTAATGAAAAACTGTTTTTT.

V gene TRBV30 combines with J gene TRBJ2-1, with 7 bases lining up with TRBD1. V shed 4 bases and J 8 bases; nucleotides not matched to a gene: 8. The CDR3 extends over 13 amino acids. Germline lookup yields CDR1 GTSNPN and CDR2 SVGIG (reference sequence). The CDR3: CAWKGQGEYEQFF. CDR3 bases: TGTGCCTGGAAGGGGCAGGGGGAGTATGAGCAGTTCTTC.

This chain links TRBV19 with TRBJ2-3; the D gene is possibly TRBD2 (6 bases). CDR1 is LNHDA, CDR2 SQIVND, per germline (reference sequence). V gave up 3 bases and J gave up 2 bases, with 9 bases separating them. This CDR3 comprises 14 residues. In nucleotides, the CDR3 is TGTGCCAGTAGTATGTGGGACTCCACAGATACGCAGTATTTT. This sequence encodes CASSMWDSTDTQYF.

The chain has TRBV30 and TRBJ2-7; 12 bases agree with TRBD1. J was trimmed by 2 bases and V by 5 bases; bases with no gene match: 4. The CDR3 runs 14 residues. Germline CDR1 and CDR2: GTSNPN and SVGIG (reference sequence). In DNA, the CDR3 is TGTGCCTGGGCAAGGGACAGGGGGCCCTACGAGCAGTACTTC. As protein: CAWARDRGPYEQYF.

This clone has just one count. The rearrangement joins TRBV10-3 to TRBJ2-7; the match to TRBD1 covers 12 bases. The germline V gene encodes CDR1 ENHRY and CDR2 SYGVKD. Trimming removed 6 bases from V and 7 bases from J; junction bases left unmatched: 7. The CDR3 covers 14 residues. The CDR3 reads CAISSGTGGKEQYF. DNA of the CDR3: TGTGCCATCAGCTCCGGGACAGGGGGCAAGGAGCAGTACTTC.

This chain links TRBV11-2 with TRBJ2-2, with unresolved D. This CDR3 region has 13 residues. Germline assignment: CDR1 SGHAT and CDR2 FQNNGV. The germline V and J ends were trimmed by 3 bases and 3 bases, with 5 bases remaining between them. The CDR3 sequence: CASSLADTGELFF. The CDR3 DNA follows: TGTGCCAGCAGCTTGGCAGACACCGGGGAGCTGTTTTTT.

This chain's CDR3 is CASSLDSNYGYTF. The CDR3, as DNA: TGTGCCAGCAGCTTGGACAGTAACTATGGCTACACCTTC. This sequence joins TRBV7-9 and TRBJ1-2, with D tentatively TRBD1 (6 bases). There are 13 residues in the CDR3. With 3 bases removed from V and 1 base from J, the gap between germline ends came to 6 bases. In germline, CDR1 is SEHNR, CDR2 FQNEAQ (reference sequence).

The chain is built from TRBV9 and TRBJ2-7; TRBD2 matches at 9 bases. Trimming took 2 bases from V and 3 from J; bases not matched to a gene: 3. Germline CDR1 SGDLS, CDR2 YYNGEE. CDR3 length equals 14 residues. As DNA, the CDR3 is TGTGCCAGCAGCGTGGCTAGCGGGAACTACGAGCAGTACTTC. Encoded protein: CASSVASGNYEQYF.

The CDR3 nucleotides read TGTGCCAGCAGCTTAGCGAAGGCGGGAGGTCGGAATGAGCAGTTCTTC. This translates into CASSLAKAGGRNEQFF. This sequence joins TRBV7-9 and TRBJ2-1; the match to TRBD2 covers 8 bases. The germline gives CDR1 SEHNR, CDR2 FQNEAQ (reference sequence). The CDR3 loop spans 16 amino acids. With 0 bases clipped from V and 7 bases from J, the junction kept 8 bases outside the gene matches.

The genes are TRBV6-1 and TRBJ1-4; TRBD1 matches 12 bases. This CDR3 region has 16 residues. J was trimmed by 7 bases and V by 2 bases; bases with no gene match: 5. Germline loops: CDR1 MNHNS, CDR2 SASEGT. In nucleotides, the CDR3 is TGTGCCAGCAGTGAACCGGGACAGGGGGCAGGTGAAAAACTGTTTTTT. Its translation: CASSEPGQGAGEKLFF.

The chain combines TRBV18 with TRBJ2-1; 7 bases are shared with TRBD1. V was pared by 3 bases and J by 7 bases, with 12 bases of the junction left unmatched. Germline CDR1 and CDR2: KGHSH and LQKENI. The CDR3 spans 16 residues. CDR3 nucleotide sequence: TGTGCCAGCTCACCTCCCGGGGCCGACAGGGAAAATGAGCAGTTCTTC. As protein: CASSPPGADRENEQFF.

This clone was recorded only once. The chain links TRBV28 to TRBJ1-4; D is uncertain. The CDR3 spans 15 residues. The germline gives CDR1 MDHEN, CDR2 SYDVKM. The V end lost 6 bases, the J end lost 7 bases, and 18 bases lay between the germline ends. CDR3 sequence: CASSRHGSTSEKLFF. For the CDR3, the DNA is TGTGCCAGCAGCCGCCATGGCTCAACAAGTGAAAAACTGTTTTTT.